The TCR beta chain described here comes from a study of vaccination effects on CD4 cells after COVID-19. General observations from the study: Convalescent patients were scarce in the study, and it lacked early post-infection timepoints. Clonal contraction was marked in infection- and vaccine-induced clones late after vaccination.

The table lists this clone with a count of one. Its matching antigen is unknown. Culturing for more than eight days preceded CD4+ T cell isolation. The participants, recipients of two vaccine doses, got either BNT162b2 or mRNA-1273. TCRdb's copy holds only in-frame clones and misses some; the assay was immunoSEQ multiplex PCR. The sample contains nearly 45,000 clones, 60% to 75% of which appear only once. The TCR originated in a human donor who received a COVID-19 vaccine. The specimen was CD4+ T cells from PBMCs cultured without peptide, collected after COVID-19 vaccination.

CDR3 sequence: CASSYSDLAKNIQYF. In DNA form, the CDR3 reads TGTGCCAGCAGTTACAGCGACCTAGCCAAAAACATTCAGTACTTC. J is TRBJ2-4 and V is TRBV6-5, with D hard to call. Germline lookup yields CDR1 MNHEY and CDR2 SVGAGI. This CDR3 has 15 amino acids. V dropped 2 bases and J dropped 0 bases, with 8 bases sitting between them.